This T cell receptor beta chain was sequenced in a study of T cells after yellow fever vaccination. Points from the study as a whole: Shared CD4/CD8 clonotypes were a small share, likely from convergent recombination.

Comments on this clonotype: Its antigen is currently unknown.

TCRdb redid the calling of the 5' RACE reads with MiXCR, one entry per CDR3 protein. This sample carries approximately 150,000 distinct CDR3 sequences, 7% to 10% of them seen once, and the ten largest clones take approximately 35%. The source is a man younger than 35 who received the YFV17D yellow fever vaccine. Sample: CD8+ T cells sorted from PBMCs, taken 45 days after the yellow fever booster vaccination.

The CDR3 nucleotides read TGTGCCAGCAGCTTAGCCCGCCAGGGGGCATATGAGCAGTTCTTC. It translates to CASSLARQGAYEQFF. The chain employs TRBV7-9 and TRBJ2-1, with 8 bases matching TRBD1. Germline loops: CDR1 SEHNR, CDR2 FQNEAQ (reference sequence). This CDR3 spans 15 amino acids. Losses at the gene ends were 0 bases for V and 8 bases for J; bases not matched to a gene: 6.